This passage covers 18 T cell receptor beta chains from one sample sequenced in a study of cytomegalovirus exposure and HLA in healthy donors. PCR used 60 Vbeta primers and 13 Jbeta primers. Here immunoSEQ multiplex PCR was the method, and the copy in TCRdb shows in-frame clones only, minus some. The sample includes fewer than 40,000 clones, 70% to 85% of them seen just once. The sequencing input was PBMCs. These receptor sequences come from a woman aged 18-35 years in good health and CMV-seronegative.

This sequence joins TRBV28 and TRBJ1-1; TRBD1 is a possible D gene (6 bases). Germline CDR1 MDHEN, CDR2 SYDVKM. The CDR3 sequence is 17 residues long. The germline V and J ends were trimmed by 7 bases and 3 bases, with 24 bases remaining between them. This chain's CDR3 is CASTSSAGLAGDTEAFF. DNA for the CDR3: TGTGCCAGCACTTCGTCGGCAGGGCTAGCAGGGGACACTGAAGCTTTCTTT.

This sequence joins TRBV4-2 and TRBJ2-7, with unresolved D. CDR3 length: 14 residues. The germline gives CDR1 LGHNA, CDR2 YNFKEQ. V was pared by 0 bases and J by 4 bases, with 10 bases between. The CDR3 reads CASSQDGALYEQYF. CDR3 DNA: TGTGCCAGCAGCCAAGACGGAGCGCTATACGAGCAGTACTTC.

This chain uses TRBV5-1 with TRBJ2-7; 12 bases fit TRBD2. The CDR3 is 16 amino acids. After removal of 4 bases from V and 5 bases from J, the junction contained 10 bases not matched to a gene. Germline V CDR1 and CDR2: SGHRS, YFSETQ. The CDR3 loop is CASSPGASGRAHEQYF. CDR3 DNA: TGCGCCAGCAGCCCGGGGGCTAGCGGGAGGGCTCACGAGCAGTACTTC.

V usage is TRBV5-1 and J usage is TRBJ2-7; TRBD1 matches 12 bases. This CDR3 comprises 15 residues. Germline V gene lookup returns CDR1 SGHRS and CDR2 YFSETQ. J was trimmed by 4 bases and V by 4 bases; bases with no gene match: 6. CDR3 DNA sequence: TGCGCCAGCAGCGACCGGGACAGGGGGCTTTACGAGCAGTACTTC. Encoded protein: CASSDRDRGLYEQYF.

V is TRBV4-3 and J is TRBJ2-6, with D possibly matching TRBD1 (5 bases). Germline V gene data show CDR1 as LGHNA and CDR2 as YSLEER. This CDR3 region has 18 residues. Trimming shortened V by 0 bases and J by 0 bases, and 12 bases separated the two germline ends. The CDR3 here is CASSQDQPGNSGANVLTF. The CDR3 DNA follows: TGCGCCAGCAGCCAAGATCAGCCAGGGAACTCTGGGGCCAACGTCCTGACTTTC.

This clone is medium-sized by share. V and J are TRBV7-9 and TRBJ2-3, with 10 nucleotides matching TRBD1. Germline CDR1 SEHNR, CDR2 FQNEAQ (reference sequence). The trim removed 4 bases at V and 4 bases at J, leaving 5 bases unmatched. The CDR3 extends over 15 amino acids. CDR3 residues: CASSSGQGVADTQYF. The CDR3 coding sequence is TGTGCCAGCAGCTCCGGACAGGGGGTAGCAGATACGCAGTATTTT.

This rearrangement joins TRBV28 to TRBJ1-4; 7 bases line up with TRBD1. The CDR3 sequence is 14 residues long. Germline assignment: CDR1 MDHEN and CDR2 SYDVKM. The junction had 9 bases not matched to a gene; V was cut back by 6 bases and J by 8 bases. The CDR3 DNA follows: TGTGCCAGCAGCCTCACAGGGGAGCACGAAAAACTGTTTTTT. Translated, it gives CASSLTGEHEKLFF.

This clone was seen a few times. V usage is TRBV12-2 and J usage is TRBJ1-2. TRBV12-2 is tagged as a pseudogene. The CDR3 sequence is 18 residues long. CDR3: CASRLVTPLLRLNYGYPF. The DNA for the CDR3 is TGTGCAAGTCGCTTAGTTACCCCCCTGCTGAGACTAAACTATGGCTACCCCTTC.

This chain uses TRBV19 with TRBJ2-1, with 9 bases identical to TRBD2. CDR1 LNHDA and CDR2 SQIVND come from the germline V gene (reference sequence). Trimming removed 7 bases from V and 3 bases from J; junction bases left unmatched: 7. The CDR3 has 15 amino acids. For the CDR3, the DNA is TGTGCCAGTACCACGACAGCGGGAGGCTACAATGAGCAGTTCTTC. Encoded protein: CASTTTAGGYNEQFF.

V is TRBV6-6 and J is TRBJ1-2; 9 bases align to TRBD1. Germline V CDR1 and CDR2: MNHNY, SVGAGI (reference sequence). V shed 7 bases and J 6 bases; nucleotides not matched to a gene: 6. This CDR3 contains 13 residues. The DNA for the CDR3 is TGTGCCAGCATGCTGGGACAGGGCCATGGCTACACCTTC. Its protein is CASMLGQGHGYTF.

This clone was recorded only once. The V and J genes are TRBV29-1 and TRBJ2-3; 9 nucleotides line up with TRBD1. Trimming took 8 bases from V and 4 from J; bases not matched to a gene: 13. The CDR3 runs 15 residues. Per germline, CDR1 SQVTM and CDR2 ANQGSEA. The CDR3 DNA sequence: TGCAGCCTTCTTATAGGACAGGGGTTGTCAGATACGCAGTATTTT. Residues: CSLLIGQGLSDTQYF.

The chain is built from TRBV5-6 and TRBJ1-6; a possible D gene is TRBD1 (6 bases). The germline V gene has CDR1 SGHDT and CDR2 YYEEEE. This CDR3 region has 13 residues. The ends were cut back, 2 bases at V and 9 bases at J, with 9 bases in the middle. The CDR3, as DNA: TGTGCCAGCAGCTTAGGCAGGGGTTCACCCCTCCACTTT. This translates into CASSLGRGSPLHF.

This rearrangement joins TRBV4-1 to TRBJ2-1; 12 bases match TRBD2. From germline, CDR1 is MGHRA and CDR2 YSYEKL. V trimming: 2 bases; J trimming: 3 bases; junction bases outside the gene matches: 5. The CDR3 has 17 amino acids. The CDR3 is CASSQQTSGRVYNEQFF. The DNA for the CDR3 is TGCGCCAGCAGCCAACAGACTAGCGGGAGAGTCTACAATGAGCAGTTCTTC.

The V gene is TRBV2, the J gene TRBJ1-6; TRBD1 is a possible D gene (5 bases). The length of the CDR3 is 13 residues. Trimming stripped 7 bases from V and 10 bases from J, with 14 bases between. From germline, CDR1 is SNHLY and CDR2 FYNNEI. The CDR3, as DNA: TGTGCCAGCAATTTCAGGGAAGGATCACCCCTCCACTTT. This sequence encodes CASNFREGSPLHF.

In this sample, this clone turned up once. This chain uses TRBV10-3 with TRBJ2-3; 8 nucleotides align to TRBD2. This CDR3 has 15 residues. From germline, CDR1 is ENHRY and CDR2 SYGVKD. The V segment lost 7 bases and the J segment 3 bases; nucleotides outside the gene matches: 9. The CDR3 here is CAINDTAGGTDTQYF. The CDR3 DNA reads TGTGCCATCAATGATACGGCGGGAGGAACAGATACGCAGTATTTT.

The chain recombines TRBV7-2 with TRBJ2-7; a possible D gene is TRBD2 (6 bases). The CDR3 has 14 amino acids. V lost 1 base and J 5 bases, leaving 12 bases between the germline ends. CDR1 is SGHTA and CDR2 is FQGNSA in the germline V gene. CDR3 sequence (DNA): TGTGCCAGCAGCTTAGTAGGAGGGTTCGACGAGCAGTACTTC. It specifies CASSLVGGFDEQYF.

This chain uses TRBV30 with TRBJ1-2; unclear D gene. Germline V gives CDR1 GTSNPN, CDR2 SVGIG (reference sequence). This CDR3 is built from 15 residues. Between the trimmed V and J ends, which lost 5 bases and 0 bases, there was a span of 16 bases. The CDR3 is CAWDWGDFSNYGYTF. The CDR3 nucleotides read TGTGCCTGGGACTGGGGAGACTTCTCTAACTATGGCTACACCTTC.

The chain combines TRBV6-1 with TRBJ1-2, with D perhaps TRBD1 (5 bases). CDR3 length: 12 amino acids. Trimming left V 5 bases short and J 2 bases short, with 6 bases between. The germline CDR1 and CDR2 sequences are MNHNS and SASEGT. DNA for the CDR3: TGTGCCAGCAGTCAGGGAAACTATGGCTACACCTTC. Amino acids: CASSQGNYGYTF.